The next 28 T cell receptor beta chains were all read from a single sample in a study of regulatory T cells in long-lasting Graves disease. Construction of the TCR beta libraries employed iRepertoire HTBI primers in conjunction with Arm-PCR of CDR3 regions. TCRdb fed the multiplex PCR reads into MiXCR, producing one record per CDR3 protein. The sample has hundreds of thousands of distinct CDR3 sequences; 22% are singletons. As for time point: persistent/refractory GD, antithyroid drugs over 5 years with positive TRAb. Researchers made the TCR library from RNA that was extracted from PBMCs. The sample in question was peripheral blood mononuclear cells (PBMCs), obtained when the disease was refractory, from a patient treated with antithyroid drugs. The receptors were sampled from a female donor with Graves disease.

The chain uses TRBV7-2 and TRBJ1-4; TRBD1 matches at 7 bases. CDR1 and CDR2 from the germline V gene are SGHTA and FQGNSA. The CDR3 is made up of 13 amino acids. The trim removed 4 bases at V and 10 bases at J, leaving 6 bases unmatched. CDR3 in amino acids: CASSSQGQLKLFF. The CDR3 nucleotides are TGTGCCAGCAGCTCCCAGGGACAGCTAAAACTGTTTTTT.

This chain connects TRBV4-3 to TRBJ1-1; TRBD1 matches at 9 bases. The V and J ends lost 3 bases and 5 bases, in that order; junction bases with no gene match: 13. Germline V CDR1 and CDR2: LGHNA, YSLEER. There are 17 residues in the CDR3. The CDR3 loop is CASSQVTGGGGGTEAFF. CDR3 nucleotide sequence: TGCGCCAGCAGCCAGGTGACAGGGGGAGGTGGTGGGACTGAAGCTTTCTTT.

The V and J genes are TRBV5-1 and TRBJ1-1; D call uncertain. In germline, CDR1 is SGHRS, CDR2 YFSETQ. V lost 5 bases, J lost 1 base, and 21 bases lay in between. CDR3 length: 17 residues. The CDR3 here is CASRKTGVFGKNTEAFF. The CDR3 DNA reads as TGCGCCAGCAGAAAAACTGGGGTTTTTGGGAAGAACACTGAAGCTTTCTTT.

A few counts support this clonotype. The V gene is TRBV30, the J gene TRBJ1-2, with D possibly being TRBD1 (5 bases). The CDR3 is 13 amino acids. With 0 bases removed from V and 7 bases from J, the gap between germline ends came to 12 bases. CDR1 and CDR2 from the germline V gene are GTSNPN and SVGIG (reference sequence). This CDR3 is CAWSVGGLTGYTF. In nucleotides, the CDR3 is TGTGCCTGGAGTGTCGGGGGATTGACTGGCTACACCTTC.

This clonotype was seen repeatedly, ten times or more. The chain combines TRBV12-3 or TRBV12-4 with TRBJ1-5; 7 bases map to TRBD1. V lost 5 bases to trimming and J lost 2 bases; unmatched junction nucleotides: 12. CDR3 length equals 17 residues. CDR3 nucleotides: TGTGCCAGCAGTAGTAGACAGGGAGGGAGCGGCAATCAGCCCCAGCATTTT. It is translated as CASSSRQGGSGNQPQHF.

This clonotype was counted many times. The chain recombines TRBV7-8 with TRBJ2-7; D is possibly TRBD1 (5 bases). The CDR3 contains 12 residues. Germline V gene data show CDR1 as SGHVS and CDR2 as FQNEAQ. V gave up 5 bases and J gave up 3 bases, with 8 bases separating them. The CDR3 sequence is CASSPRVYEQYF. CDR3 nucleotides: TGTGCCAGCAGCCCCAGGGTCTACGAGCAGTACTTC.

On this clonotype: A much larger clonotype is one base distant, so this may be a read error. The CDR3 here is CATSSGGGAVDYTF. The CDR3, as DNA: TGTGCCACTTCATCTGGGGGGGGGGCGGTCGACTACACCTTC. This chain joins TRBV28 and TRBJ1-2; D may be TRBD1 (6 bases). The CDR3 extends over 14 amino acids. The V end lost 10 bases, the J end lost 10 bases, and 25 bases lay between the germline ends. Germline loops: CDR1 MDHEN, CDR2 SYDVKM.

The rearrangement joins TRBV30 to TRBJ2-7; 8 bases line up with TRBD2. Trimming took 7 bases from V and 3 from J; bases not matched to a gene: 2. The CDR3 runs 11 residues. The V gene's germline CDR1 is GTSNPN and CDR2 SVGIG (reference sequence). The CDR3 region has the DNA TGTGCCTCGGGAGGGTTCTACGAGCAGTACTTC. This encodes CASGGFYEQYF.

This sequence joins TRBV5-4 and TRBJ1-2, with D hard to call. Trimming removed 1 base from V and 5 bases from J, with 9 bases in between. Germline loops: CDR1 SGHNT, CDR2 YYREEE (reference sequence). There are 13 residues in the CDR3. DNA for the CDR3: TGTGCCAGCAGCTTGTTATCCATATATGGCTACACCTTC. This gives the protein CASSLLSIYGYTF. The full variable domain, its missing parts supplied by reference TRBV5-4 and TRBJ1-2, is ETGVTQSPTHLIKTRGQQVTLRCSSQSGHNTVSWYQQALGQGPQFIFQYYREEENGRGNFPPRFSGLQFPNYSSELNVNALELDDSALYLCASSLLSIYGYTFGSGTRLTVV.

There are a few counts of this clonotype. V gene TRBV20-1 combines with J gene TRBJ2-3, with a weak D call TRBD2 (5 bases). V shed 0 bases and J shed 4 bases, with 8 bases lying between them. There are 13 residues in the CDR3. Germline CDR1 reads DFQATT; CDR2 reads SNEGSKA (reference sequence). The CDR3 DNA sequence: TGCAGTGCTAGAGAACCCGGGGCAGATACGCAGTATTTT. Translation gives CSAREPGADTQYF.

J is TRBJ2-7 and V is TRBV11-2; D gene ambiguous. The CDR3 is 17 residues long. The V and J ends lost 5 bases and 2 bases respectively, with 22 bases between them. CDR1 and CDR2 (germline): SGHAT, FQNNGV. CDR3 region: CASSRRGDTVIPYEQYF. The CDR3 region has the DNA TGTGCCAGCAGCCGCCGTGGGGATACCGTAATCCCCTACGAGCAGTACTTC.

The chain employs TRBV27 and TRBJ1-5; D gene ambiguous. The CDR3 is made up of 15 amino acids. Germline V gives CDR1 MNHEY, CDR2 SMNVEV (reference sequence). The V gene lost 6 bases and the J gene lost 5 bases, with 17 bases spanning the gap. This CDR3 is CASSTYRGRDQPQHF. CDR3 in DNA: TGTGCCAGCAGCACATACCGGGGTCGGGATCAGCCCCAGCATTTT.

This clonotype was recorded many times. The chain recombines TRBV24-1 with TRBJ1-1, with D possibly being TRBD1 (6 bases). Germline V gene lookup returns CDR1 KGHDR and CDR2 SFDVKD. The CDR3 length is 15 residues. V was clipped by 3 bases and J by 1 base, with 11 bases between them. Here the CDR3 DNA reads TGTGCCACCAGTGATCCACAGGGTGGGAACACTGAAGCTTTCTTT. It yields the protein CATSDPQGGNTEAFF.

The sample holds many counts of this clonotype. The chain uses TRBV27 and TRBJ1-2, with D possibly matching TRBD1 (5 bases). The CDR3 has 15 amino acids. Trimming shortened V by 6 bases and J by 5 bases, and 19 bases separated the two germline ends. The germline V gene has CDR1 MNHEY and CDR2 SMNVEV (reference sequence). Written as DNA, the CDR3 is TGTGCCAGCAGCACAACTCAGGGAGGCGGTTATGGCTACACCTTC. This encodes CASSTTQGGGYGYTF.

This clonotype appeared a few times. V usage is TRBV18 and J usage is TRBJ1-1, with TRBD1 matching 9 bases. Looked up from germline, CDR1 is KGHSH and CDR2 is LQKENI. CDR3 length: 13 residues. With 5 bases clipped from V and 7 bases from J, the junction kept 5 bases outside the gene matches. CDR3 region: CASSKGQGSEAFF. The CDR3 region has the DNA TGTGCCAGCTCAAAGGGACAGGGTAGTGAAGCTTTCTTT.

This clonotype was seen many times. This chain links TRBV2 with TRBJ1-1; no clear D. The germline CDR1 and CDR2 sequences are SNHLY and FYNNEI. The CDR3 has 13 residues. Trimming took off 6 bases at V and 1 base at J, with 9 bases between the two ends. CDR3 DNA sequence: TGTGCCAGCAGCCTAGGGTCGAACACTGAAGCTTTCTTT. Residues: CASSLGSNTEAFF. The whole variable domain, remainder taken from reference TRBV2 and TRBJ1-1, is EPEVTQTPSHQVTQMGQEVILRCVPISNHLYFYWYRQILGQKVEFLVSFYNNEISEKSEIFDDQFSVERPDGSNFTLKIRSTKLEDSAMYFCASSLGSNTEAFFGQGTRLTVV.

Notes on this clonotype: Compared with germline, one end of the junction differs, possibly owing to a read error. This chain links TRBV30 with TRBJ1-1; D remains ambiguous. The CDR3 totals 15 residues. The germline V gene encodes CDR1 GTSNPN and CDR2 SVGIG (reference sequence). DNA of the CDR3: TGTGCCTGGAGGCAGACAACAGCGAAGAACACTGAAGCTCTCTTT. Amino acid sequence: CAWRQTTAKNTEALF.

The chain is built from TRBV5-1 and TRBJ2-7; 7 bases fit TRBD1. Germline loops: CDR1 SGHRS, CDR2 YFSETQ. This CDR3 is 12 amino acids long. V dropped 4 bases and J dropped 6; count of bases not matched to a gene: 4. CDR3 in amino acids: CASSTDRVEQYF. The DNA for the CDR3 is TGCGCCAGCAGCACAGACAGGGTCGAGCAGTACTTC. Full variable domain (remainder filled in from reference TRBV5-1 and TRBJ2-7): KAGVTQTPRYLIKTRGQQVTLSCSPISGHRSVSWYQQTPGQGLQFLFEYFSETQRNKGNFPGRFSGRQFSNSRSEMNVSTLELGDSALYLCASSTDRVEQYFGPGTRLTVT.

This clonotype was picked up many times. This sequence joins TRBV12-3 or TRBV12-4 and TRBJ1-6; TRBD1 matches at 8 bases. The CDR3 covers 15 residues. V gave up 4 bases and J gave up 5 bases; unmatched junction bases: 4. CDR3 loop: CASSSGDRNNSPLHF. The CDR3 coding sequence is TGTGCCAGCAGTTCTGGGGACAGGAATAATTCACCCCTCCACTTT.

This clonotype was observed at least ten times. The gene calls are TRBV6-1 and TRBJ2-5, with 11 bases fitting TRBD2. V dropped 5 bases and J dropped 4; count of bases not matched to a gene: 9. The CDR3 spans 16 residues. Germline-derived CDR1 and CDR2 are MNHNS and SASEGT. CDR3 sequence: CASSTASTSGRETQYF. For the CDR3, the DNA is TGTGCCAGCAGTACCGCGTCTACTAGCGGGAGAGAGACCCAGTACTTC.

The chain couples TRBV20-1 to TRBJ2-2; D is possibly TRBD1 or TRBD2 (5 bases each). Deletions cut 4 bases from V and 4 bases from J, with 7 bases between. The CDR3 runs 12 residues. Germline lookup yields CDR1 DFQATT and CDR2 SNEGSKA (reference sequence). The chain's CDR3 is CSATGPTGELFF. The DNA for the CDR3 is TGCAGTGCTACGGGACCCACCGGGGAGCTGTTTTTT.

This clonotype was seen only a few times. This chain links TRBV29-1 with TRBJ2-7, with D tentatively TRBD1 (5 bases). The CDR3 totals 12 residues. CDR1 and CDR2 (germline): SQVTM, ANQGSEA. Trimming removed 4 bases from V and 0 bases from J, with 7 bases in between. The CDR3 DNA is TGCAGCGTTGTTCAGGGCTCCTACGAGCAGTACTTC. It is translated as CSVVQGSYEQYF.

This clonotype was seen repeatedly, ten times or more. V is TRBV29-1 and J is TRBJ1-4, with D tentatively TRBD1 (5 bases). The length of the CDR3 is 14 residues. Germline CDR1 and CDR2: SQVTM and ANQGSEA. V lost 3 bases and J lost 5, with 13 bases in between. CDR3 coding DNA: TGCAGCGTTGATGAGGGACGAGGAAATGAAAAACTGTTTTTT. Translation gives CSVDEGRGNEKLFF.

V and J are TRBV5-1 and TRBJ2-7; 7 bases fit TRBD1. V dropped 1 base and J dropped 3; count of bases not matched to a gene: 7. The V gene's germline CDR1 is SGHRS and CDR2 YFSETQ. The CDR3 length is 15 residues. The CDR3 loop is CASSLKLTGDYEQYF. In nucleotides, the CDR3 is TGCGCCAGCAGCTTGAAACTTACAGGGGACTACGAGCAGTACTTC.

The CDR3 spells CASSEPDGAAIYF. The CDR3 DNA sequence: TGTGCCAGCAGTGAACCAGACGGAGCCGCCATATATTTT. The chain combines TRBV2 with TRBJ1-3, with D uncertain. The germline V gene has CDR1 SNHLY and CDR2 FYNNEI. The V gene lost 2 bases and the J gene lost 11 bases, with 13 bases spanning the gap. The CDR3 loop spans 13 amino acids.

This clonotype was seen ten or more times. The V gene is TRBV7-2, the J gene TRBJ2-7; TRBD1 matches at 9 bases. This CDR3 is built from 15 residues. The V segment lost 1 base and the J segment 4 bases; nucleotides outside the gene matches: 5. Per the germline V gene, CDR1 is SGHTA and CDR2 is FQGNSA. This CDR3 reads CASSLEGQGGYEQYF. DNA for the CDR3: TGTGCCAGCAGCTTAGAGGGACAGGGCGGATACGAGCAGTACTTC.

This chain links TRBV28 with TRBJ2-1; D is unresolved. CDR1 is MDHEN, CDR2 SYDVKM, per germline. The CDR3 covers 11 residues. Trimming stripped 5 bases from V and 10 bases from J, with 9 bases between. DNA of the CDR3: TGTGCCAGCAGTACCCTTATCGAGCAGTTCTTC. Translation: CASSTLIEQFF.

The chain links TRBV15 to TRBJ1-2; D call uncertain. CDR1 and CDR2 from the germline V gene are LNHNV and YYDKDF (reference sequence). The CDR3 spans 13 residues. V was trimmed by 0 bases and J by 8 bases, leaving 10 bases between them. The CDR3 region is CATSRDLEKGYTF. CDR3 DNA: TGTGCCACCAGCAGAGATCTAGAGAAGGGCTACACCTTC.